These 8 T cell receptor beta chains came from one sample sequenced in a study of blood T cell repertoires in COVID-19. Data came from immunoSEQ multiplex PCR; TCRdb stores just in-frame clones and leaves some out. The data show 60,000 to 65,000 clones, 65% to 80% seen once. The sequencing input was peripheral blood. The receptors shown here come from a woman aged 80 or over with active or convalescent COVID-19.

V and J are TRBV15 and TRBJ2-3; TRBD1 matches 8 bases. V shed 1 base and J 4 bases; nucleotides not matched to a gene: 4. The CDR3 has 15 residues. Germline V lookup: CDR1 LNHNV, CDR2 YYDKDF (reference sequence). The CDR3 here is CATSRGTGGADTQYF. The CDR3 region has the DNA TGTGCCACCAGCAGAGGTACAGGGGGTGCAGATACGCAGTATTTT.

The chain employs TRBV4-2 and TRBJ1-1, with TRBD1 as a possible D gene (5 bases). Germline V CDR1 and CDR2: LGHNA, YNFKEQ. Trimming pared 4 bases from V and 6 bases from J, leaving 15 bases between. The CDR3 loop spans 14 amino acids. The DNA for the CDR3 is TGTGCCAGCAGCCCAGTTCAGGGAGGATCTGAAGCTTTCTTT. Translating it yields CASSPVQGGSEAFF.

This rearrangement joins TRBV3-1 (or the pseudogene TRBV3-2) to TRBJ1-2; D call uncertain. Germline V CDR1 and CDR2: LGHDT, YNNKEL (reference sequence). Trimming stripped 3 bases from V and 8 bases from J, with 10 bases between. The CDR3 loop spans 12 amino acids. CDR3 nucleotides: TGTGCCAGCAGCCAGCCGCCGCGGGGCTACACCTTC. It yields the protein CASSQPPRGYTF.

The chain carries TRBV7-9 and TRBJ1-3; 7 bases fit TRBD1. The germline V gene has CDR1 SEHNR and CDR2 FQNEAQ (reference sequence). CDR3 length equals 16 residues. Trimming removed 6 bases from V and 0 bases from J; junction bases left unmatched: 8. The chain's CDR3 is CASSRPGQSSGNTIYF. In DNA, the CDR3 is TGTGCCAGCAGTCGACCGGGACAGAGCTCTGGAAACACCATATATTTT.

The chain has TRBV2 and TRBJ2-5; 11 bases are shared with TRBD2. CDR1 and CDR2 (germline): SNHLY, FYNNEI. The ends lost 4 bases at V and 5 bases at J; junction bases unmatched: 9. The CDR3 is made up of 16 amino acids. The DNA of the CDR3 is TGTGCCAGCAGTGGTGGTAGCGGGGGGGCCCGGGAGACCCAGTACTTC. Protein: CASSGGSGGARETQYF.

V gene TRBV19 combines with J gene TRBJ1-1; TRBD1 matches 7 bases. J lost 5 bases, V lost 5 bases, and 8 bases had no gene match. The CDR3 runs to 14 residues. CDR1 is LNHDA, CDR2 SQIVND, per germline (reference sequence). The CDR3 is CASSSQGRKTEAFF. The CDR3 coding sequence is TGTGCCAGTAGTTCACAGGGGCGGAAGACTGAAGCTTTCTTT. The variable domain in full, with the rest retrieved from reference TRBV19 and TRBJ1-1, is DGGITQSPKYLFRKEGQNVTLSCEQNLNHDAMYWYRQDPGQGLRLIYYSQIVNDFQKGDIAEGYSVSREKKESFPLTVTSAQKNPTAFYLCASSSQGRKTEAFFGQGTRLTVV.

A word on this clone: In the same sample, other DNA sequences code for this CDR3. This chain joins TRBV2 and TRBJ1-5; D unclear. Germline CDR1 reads SNHLY; CDR2 reads FYNNEI. The CDR3 has 15 amino acids. Trimming left V 6 bases short and J 0 bases short, with 12 bases between. CDR3 nucleotide sequence: TGTGCCAGCAGGGGTCAGACATATAGCAATCAGCCCCAGCATTTT. This sequence encodes CASRGQTYSNQPQHF.

The chain has TRBV6-4 and TRBJ2-3; 13 positions agree with TRBD2. Unmatched junction bases numbered 10, after V lost 6 bases and J lost 7 bases. CDR3 size: 16 residues. Germline V gene lookup returns CDR1 MRHNA and CDR2 SNTAGT. CDR3 in DNA: TGTGCCAGCAGGTCTCCACTAGCGGGGGGGCTGTATACGCAGTATTTT. Its translation: CASRSPLAGGLYTQYF.